The 5 T cell receptor beta chains below all came from one sample that was sequenced in a study of identical twins. TCRdb independently ran MiXCR on the 5' RACE reads; one entry per CDR3 protein. The repertoire holds some 790,000 distinct CDR3 sequences, 15% to 20% seen once, with over 10% in the top ten. This sample was shared with a second study, whose subject was T cells expressing NK-cell markers.

The specimen sequenced was PBMCs. Receptor source: a woman younger than 35 in good health.

This clonotype has a handful of counts. This rearrangement joins TRBV5-1 to TRBJ2-5; maybe TRBD1 (6 bases). CDR3 length: 15 amino acids. The V end was cut by 3 bases, the J end by 3 bases, with 15 bases between. From germline, CDR1 is SGHRS and CDR2 YFSETQ. CDR3 protein: CASSSSTGSKETQYF. The CDR3 coding sequence is TGCGCCAGCAGCTCATCGACAGGCAGTAAAGAGACCCAGTACTTC. The whole variable domain, filled in from reference TRBV5-1 and TRBJ2-5, reads KAGVTQTPRYLIKTRGQQVTLSCSPISGHRSVSWYQQTPGQGLQFLFEYFSETQRNKGNFPGRFSGRQFSNSRSEMNVSTLELGDSALYLCASSSSTGSKETQYFGPGTRLLVL.

A few counts support this clonotype. This chain connects TRBV10-1 to TRBJ2-2; 8 bases fit TRBD2. V gave up 4 bases and J gave up 0 bases; unmatched junction bases: 1. CDR3 length equals 15 residues. Germline V gives CDR1 WNHNN, CDR2 SYGVQD (reference sequence). The CDR3 loop reads CASSGLASNTGELFF. The CDR3 bases are TGCGCCAGCAGTGGACTAGCGTCGAACACCGGGGAGCTGTTTTTT.

V and J are TRBV29-1 and TRBJ2-3; TRBD2 matches 7 bases. With 4 bases clipped from V and 6 bases from J, the junction kept 4 bases outside the gene matches. CDR3 length: 12 residues. Germline V gene data show CDR1 as SQVTM and CDR2 as ANQGSEA. In nucleotides, the CDR3 is TGCAGCGTTGGGGGACTACCCGATACGCAGTATTTT. Its translation: CSVGGLPDTQYF.

The genes are TRBV3-1 and TRBJ2-3; 7 bases agree with TRBD1. The CDR3 spans 14 residues. Germline V gene data show CDR1 as LGHDT and CDR2 as YNNKEL (reference sequence). V was clipped by 6 bases and J by 3 bases; unmatched bases: 6. Here the CDR3 reads CASRRTGETDTQYF. The DNA for the CDR3 is TGTGCCAGCAGACGCACAGGGGAGACAGATACGCAGTATTTT.

The chain recombines TRBV20-1 with TRBJ2-7; 7 nucleotides agree with TRBD2. The length of the CDR3 is 16 residues. CDR1 is DFQATT and CDR2 is SNEGSKA in the germline V gene (reference sequence). The V and J ends lost 1 base and 0 bases, in that order; junction bases with no gene match: 9. Here the CDR3 reads CSARGRGTKSSYEQYF. CDR3 sequence (DNA): TGCAGTGCTAGAGGGCGGGGGACTAAAAGCTCCTACGAGCAGTACTTC.